This TCR beta chain stems from a study of Graves' ophthalmopathy and Graves' hyperthyroidism. Symptoms, serum thyroxine and TRAb, thyroid ultrasound, and orbital computed tomography formed the diagnostic basis. This clonotype appeared many times. As yet, its antigen is unknown. Study findings and constraints: Blood contained most expanded thyroid clonotypes exceeding 0.001 frequency. Discriminating ophthalmopathy from stable hyperthyroidism, a 13-signature model attained a sensitivity of 87.88% and a specificity of around 81%.

Amplification of TCR beta CDR3 regions used RNA transcripts. Second-round multiplex PCR came after a first-round RT-PCR that employed HTBI primers. TCRdb used MiXCR to reprocess the multiplex PCR reads, holding one entry per CDR3 protein. This table holds around 1,200,000 distinct CDR3 sequences, 35% to 40% found once. V lost 5 bases and J lost 5, with 12 bases in between. This CDR3 has 12 residues. Per the germline V gene, CDR1 is DFQATT and CDR2 is SNEGSKA (reference sequence). The V gene is TRBV20-1, the J gene TRBJ2-5; D could derive from TRBD1 or TRBD2 (7 bases each). The sample was peripheral blood or thyroid tissue (not recorded which). This TCR was recovered from an adult man with Graves' hyperthyroidism. The CDR3 DNA sequence: TGCAGTGCTTCAGGGGGGGTGGAGACCCAGTACTTC. Residues: CSASGGVETQYF.